The 17 T cell receptor beta chains in this list originate from one sample, sequenced in a study of STAT3 mutations in large granular lymphocyte leukemia. The antigens for these receptors are not known. Sequenced by immunoSEQ multiplex PCR; TCRdb stores in-frame clones only, minus some. This table has over 15,000 clones, around nine tenths appearing once. Whole-study findings and limits: In T-cell large granular lymphocyte leukemia, about half of patients showed multiple immunodominant subclonotypes.

Specimen: peripheral blood mononuclear cells. The receptor source for this set is a woman aged 45-59 years with T-cell large granular lymphocyte leukemia. Some clones in this sample may be carry-over from other donors' samples.

The chain couples TRBV7-2 to TRBJ1-1; D may be TRBD1 (5 bases). The CDR3 loop spans 14 amino acids. The ends were cut back, 5 bases at V and 4 bases at J, with 14 bases in the middle. CDR1 and CDR2 (germline): SGHTA, FQGNSA. This CDR3 is CASSRDRGGTEAFF. CDR3 bases: TGTGCCAGCAGCCGCGACCGGGGGGGCACTGAAGCTTTCTTT. Full variable domain (rest looked up from reference TRBV7-2 and TRBJ1-1): GAGVSQSPSNKVTEKGKDVELRCDPISGHTALYWYRQSLGQGLEFLIYFQGNSAPDKSGLPSDRFSAERTGGSVSTLTIQRTQQEDSAVYLCASSRDRGGTEAFFGQGTRLTVV.

The chain links TRBV7-2 to TRBJ2-1, with 7 bases that match TRBD1. Germline-derived CDR1 and CDR2 are SGHTA and FQGNSA. CDR3 size: 14 residues. V lost 3 bases and J lost 4; bases outside the gene matches: 3. DNA of the CDR3: TGTGCCAGCAGCTTGGGACAGTCATACAATGAGCAGTTCTTC. Translating it yields CASSLGQSYNEQFF.

CDR3 coding DNA: TGTGCCAGCAGCTCAGATAGCAATCAGCCCCAGCATTTT. Protein sequence: CASSSDSNQPQHF. The chain has TRBV9 and TRBJ1-5; D remains unclear. Germline V gene sequence: CDR1 SGDLS, CDR2 YYNGEE. V lost 4 bases, J lost 0 bases, and 5 bases lay in between. The CDR3 has 13 amino acids.

The CDR3 is CASNPLAELSYEQYF. The CDR3 coding sequence is TGTGCCAGCAATCCACTAGCGGAGCTTTCCTACGAGCAGTACTTC. The chain carries TRBV6-1 and TRBJ2-7; 8 bases fit TRBD2. The CDR3 has 15 residues. Germline V gene sequence: CDR1 MNHNS, CDR2 SASEGT. V shed 7 bases, J shed 1 base, and the junction held 9 bases outside the gene matches.

The chain joins TRBV27 to TRBJ2-1, with 8 bases identical to TRBD2. The CDR3 covers 16 residues. V shed 7 bases and J 4 bases; nucleotides not matched to a gene: 12. Germline-derived CDR1 and CDR2 are MNHEY and SMNVEV (reference sequence). The CDR3 here is CASTDPLGGAYNEQFF. The CDR3 bases are TGTGCCAGCACCGACCCGCTCGGGGGGGCTTACAATGAGCAGTTCTTC.

This clone occurred once. The V and J genes are TRBV18 and TRBJ2-5; no clear D. The V end was cut by 2 bases, the J end by 4 bases, with 8 bases between. CDR1 is KGHSH, CDR2 LQKENI, per germline. The CDR3 totals 13 residues. CDR3 residues: CASSPGLLETQYF. Written as DNA, the CDR3 is TGTGCCAGCTCACCAGGGTTGTTAGAGACCCAGTACTTC.

This chain joins TRBV30 and TRBJ2-1; a weak D match, TRBD2 (6 bases). The length of the CDR3 is 14 residues. The V end was cut by 3 bases, the J end by 5 bases, with 14 bases between. Germline-derived CDR1 and CDR2 are GTSNPN and SVGIG (reference sequence). The CDR3 DNA reads as TGTGCCTGGAGCCAGACTAGAGTCGACAATGAGCAGTTCTTC. This encodes CAWSQTRVDNEQFF.

The rearrangement links TRBV6-6 to TRBJ2-1; 10 positions match TRBD1. This CDR3 contains 15 residues. Trimming removed 0 bases from V and 9 bases from J; junction bases left unmatched: 5. The V gene's germline CDR1 is MNHNY and CDR2 SVGAGI (reference sequence). The CDR3 region has the DNA TGTGCCAGCAGTTACTCGCTGGACAGGGGGGTTGAGCAGTTCTTC. The encoded protein is CASSYSLDRGVEQFF.

V usage is TRBV28 and J usage is TRBJ1-2; D gene ambiguous. The CDR3 is made up of 15 amino acids. The germline V and J ends were trimmed by 4 bases and 5 bases, with 17 bases remaining between them. Germline V lookup: CDR1 MDHEN, CDR2 SYDVKM. CDR3 loop: CASSSFSEISYGYTF. The CDR3 DNA follows: TGTGCCAGCAGTTCCTTCTCGGAGATCAGTTATGGCTACACCTTC.

This chain connects TRBV28 to TRBJ2-3; D not resolved. V lost 4 bases to trimming and J lost 0 bases, with 5 bases between them. CDR1 and CDR2 (germline): MDHEN, SYDVKM. This CDR3 comprises 13 residues. As DNA, the CDR3 is TGTGCCAGCAGTTGGATAAGCACAGATACGCAGTATTTT. Translating it yields CASSWISTDTQYF.

In DNA, the CDR3 is TGTGCCTCAACAGGGGGCCAATTCTATGGCTACACCTTC. This sequence encodes CASTGGQFYGYTF. The chain uses TRBV28 and TRBJ1-2; 9 positions agree with TRBD1. The CDR3 is made up of 13 amino acids. J lost 4 bases, V lost 11 bases, and 8 bases had no gene match. From germline, CDR1 is MDHEN and CDR2 SYDVKM.

CDR3 protein: CASSQGHLEGHNEQFF. DNA of the CDR3: TGTGCCAGCAGCCAAGGCCATCTCGAGGGGCACAATGAGCAGTTCTTC. The V call is TRBV14, the J call TRBJ2-1; D may match TRBD1 or TRBD2 (5 bases each). The CDR3 length is 16 residues. V shed 1 base and J shed 5 bases, with 15 bases lying between them. The germline gives CDR1 SGHDN, CDR2 FVKESK. The entire variable domain, with the rest obtained from reference TRBV14 and TRBJ2-1, is as follows: EAGVTQFPSHSVIEKGQTVTLRCDPISGHDNLYWYRRVMGKEIKFLLHFVKESKQDESGMPNNRFLAERTGGTYSTLKVQPAELEDSGVYFCASSQGHLEGHNEQFFGPGTRLTVL.

The chain employs TRBV2 and TRBJ2-7; D is unclear. Trimming took 4 bases from V and 2 from J, leaving 3 bases between them. Germline loops: CDR1 SNHLY, CDR2 FYNNEI. The CDR3 consists of 11 residues. The DNA for the CDR3 is TGTGCCAGCAGTGCACCCTACGAGCAGTACTTC. Its translation is CASSAPYEQYF. The full variable domain, with the rest looked up from reference TRBV2 and TRBJ2-7, is EPEVTQTPSHQVTQMGQEVILRCVPISNHLYFYWYRQILGQKVEFLVSFYNNEISEKSEIFDDQFSVERPDGSNFTLKIRSTKLEDSAMYFCASSAPYEQYFGPGTRLTVT.

This chain links TRBV2 with TRBJ1-1; TRBD1 is a possible D gene (5 bases). Germline CDR1 and CDR2: SNHLY and FYNNEI. V gave up 7 bases and J gave up 1 base, with 13 bases separating them. The CDR3 has 14 amino acids. CDR3 DNA: TGTGCCAGCATCGAGGGAGGGGAGAACACTGAAGCTTTCTTT. Protein product: CASIEGGENTEAFF.

The V call is TRBV29-1, the J call TRBJ2-5; D unresolved. CDR1 is SQVTM and CDR2 is ANQGSEA in the germline V gene. The V and J ends lost 3 bases and 1 base respectively, with 9 bases between them. This CDR3 is built from 13 residues. The CDR3: CSVDRSSQETQYF. CDR3 nucleotides: TGCAGCGTTGACAGGAGCTCCCAAGAGACCCAGTACTTC.

The gene calls are TRBV30 and TRBJ1-3; TRBD1 agrees at 8 bases. Trimming took 4 bases from V and 3 from J; bases not matched to a gene: 5. The CDR3 extends over 14 amino acids. Looked up from germline, CDR1 is GTSNPN and CDR2 is SVGIG (reference sequence). The CDR3 spells CAWTQGAGGNTIYF. The CDR3 region has the DNA TGTGCCTGGACCCAGGGGGCAGGTGGAAACACCATATATTTT.

The chain joins TRBV5-1 to TRBJ1-4; maybe TRBD1 (6 bases). The germline V gene has CDR1 SGHRS and CDR2 YFSETQ. The length of the CDR3 is 15 residues. V shed 4 bases and J shed 3 bases, with 13 bases lying between them. CDR3 coding DNA: TGCGCCAGCAGCCAGTCAGGGGCCTCTAATGAAAAACTGTTTTTT. Protein sequence: CASSQSGASNEKLFF.